A selection of T cell receptor beta chains follows, all from one sample in a study of early T cells in non-severe SARS-CoV-2 infection. TCRdb re-analysed the 5' RACE reads in MiXCR, keeping a single row per CDR3 protein. Of 55,000 to 75,000 distinct CDR3 sequences in the sample, over 8% were seen once. The starting material was whole blood, obtained at baseline. These receptors came from an adult who was a healthcare worker with PCR-confirmed SARS-CoV-2 infection or an uninfected control (not recorded which). Each CDR3 is given with its conserved first and last residue. The order of the fields is J gene, V gene, D gene, clone size, CDR3 DNA, CDR3 protein. The D gene is left open where the match is weak. For some rows the clone size is stated as once, few or many, or as a class when expanded; others skip it.

j_gene: TRBJ1-6
v_gene: TRBV9
d_gene: NA
abundance: NA
CDR3nt: TGTGCCAGCAGCGTCGGACGGTATAATTCACCCCTCCACTTT
CDR3aa: CASSVGRYNSPLHF

j_gene: TRBJ1-1
v_gene: TRBV6-2/TRBV6-3
d_gene: NA
abundance: few
CDR3nt: TGTGCCAGCAGTTACCAGAACTGGGTAGGAGCTTTCTTT
CDR3aa: CASSYQNWVGAFF

j_gene: TRBJ2-3
v_gene: TRBV10-3
d_gene: NA
abundance: NA
CDR3nt: TGTGCCATCAGTGAATGGTTGAGCGGGTTCAGCACAGATACGCAGTATTTT
CDR3aa: CAISEWLSGFSTDTQYF

j_gene: TRBJ1-2
v_gene: TRBV29-1
d_gene: TRBD1
abundance: many
CDR3nt: TGCAGCGTTGGAGTAGGGGGACAGAACTATGGCTACACCTTC
CDR3aa: CSVGVGGQNYGYTF

j_gene: TRBJ2-7
v_gene: TRBV25-1
d_gene: TRBD2
abundance: NA
CDR3nt: TGTGCCAGCAGTGCGGGGGGGCCCTACGAGCAGTACTTC
CDR3aa: CASSAGGPYEQYF

j_gene: TRBJ2-7
v_gene: TRBV4-1
d_gene: TRBD1
abundance: NA
CDR3nt: TGCGCCAGCAGCCCCGGGACAGATAACTACGAGCAGTACTTC
CDR3aa: CASSPGTDNYEQYF

j_gene: TRBJ2-7
v_gene: TRBV27
d_gene: TRBD2
abundance: many
CDR3nt: TGTGCCAGCAGAGATCTAGCGGGAGGACCTACGAAGCAGTACTTC
CDR3aa: CASRDLAGGPTKQYF

j_gene: TRBJ2-7
v_gene: TRBV14
d_gene: NA
abundance: few
CDR3nt: TGTGCCAGCAGCCAGAATACAGGATACTCCTACGAGCAGTACTTC
CDR3aa: CASSQNTGYSYEQYF

j_gene: TRBJ2-6
v_gene: TRBV28
d_gene: NA
abundance: NA
CDR3nt: TGTGCCAGCAGTCTCGATCACACCTTCTCTGGGGCCAACGTCCTGACTTTC
CDR3aa: CASSLDHTFSGANVLTF

j_gene: TRBJ1-2
v_gene: TRBV6-2/TRBV6-3
d_gene: NA
abundance: many
CDR3nt: TGTGCCAGCAGTTACCTTACAGGAGGAGGCTACACCTTC
CDR3aa: CASSYLTGGGYTF

j_gene: TRBJ2-5
v_gene: TRBV5-1
d_gene: NA
abundance: few
CDR3nt: TGCGCCAGCAGCGCCGGGAGTCAAGAGACCCAGTACTTC
CDR3aa: CASSAGSQETQYF

j_gene: TRBJ2-3
v_gene: TRBV5-4
d_gene: TRBD2
abundance: NA
CDR3nt: TGTGCCAGCAGCCCTATAGCGGGAACCACAGATACGCAGTATTTT
CDR3aa: CASSPIAGTTDTQYF

j_gene: TRBJ2-3
v_gene: TRBV7-9
d_gene: NA
abundance: many
CDR3nt: TGTGCCAGCAGTCTTGACCCCGGGACTAGCACAGATACGCAGTATTTT
CDR3aa: CASSLDPGTSTDTQYF

j_gene: TRBJ1-1
v_gene: TRBV7-2
d_gene: NA
abundance: many
CDR3nt: TGTGCCAGCAGCCAAGGACAGCTTGAAGCTTTCTTT
CDR3aa: CASSQGQLEAFF

j_gene: TRBJ1-2
v_gene: TRBV27
d_gene: NA
abundance: few
CDR3nt: TGTGCCAGCAGTTTATTCGGGGGAGCTAACTATGGCTACACCTTC
CDR3aa: CASSLFGGANYGYTF

j_gene: TRBJ2-7
v_gene: TRBV28
d_gene: NA
abundance: few
CDR3nt: TGTGCCAGCAGTGCTCTCCTCAACAGGGACTACGAGCAGTACTTC
CDR3aa: CASSALLNRDYEQYF

j_gene: TRBJ1-1
v_gene: TRBV7-6
d_gene: NA
abundance: many
CDR3nt: TGTGCCAGCAGCCCCGGACAGACCACTGAAGCTTTCTTT
CDR3aa: CASSPGQTTEAFF

j_gene: TRBJ1-1
v_gene: TRBV28
d_gene: TRBD1
abundance: few
CDR3nt: TGTGCCAGCAGTTCGGGACAGGGGGCTTGGACTGAAGCTTTCTTT
CDR3aa: CASSSGQGAWTEAFF

j_gene: TRBJ2-1
v_gene: TRBV19
d_gene: TRBD2
abundance: many
CDR3nt: TGTGCCAGTAGTAAGTCTTGGACTAGCGGGAGGAATGAGCAGTTCTTC
CDR3aa: CASSKSWTSGRNEQFF